Listed here are 19 T cell receptor beta chains from one sample, sequenced in a study of T cells after posttransplantation cyclophosphamide. Here immunoSEQ multiplex PCR was the method, and the copy in TCRdb shows in-frame clones only, minus some. This sample has about 22,000 clones, with around 73% found just once. The sample was memory CD4+ T cells sorted from PBMCs. Receptors originate from a woman aged 55-69 years in good health, CMV-negative, and a related stem cell transplant donor.

This rearrangement joins TRBV28 to TRBJ1-5; 11 bases line up with TRBD1. The ends lost 6 bases at V and 5 bases at J; junction bases unmatched: 6. The CDR3 runs to 15 residues. Germline V lookup: CDR1 MDHEN, CDR2 SYDVKM. The DNA for the CDR3 is TGTGCCAGCAGCATTACGGGACAGGGGGATCAGCCCCAGCATTTT. Translated, it gives CASSITGQGDQPQHF.

The chain links TRBV7-9 to TRBJ1-1; no clear D. V shed 11 bases and J shed 8 bases, with 15 bases lying between them. The CDR3 length is 11 residues. From germline, CDR1 is SEHNR and CDR2 FQNEAQ (reference sequence). The CDR3 region has the DNA TGTGCCTCCCTTTTGTCGGGGGAAGCTTTCTTT. Its translation is CASLLSGEAFF.

The chain joins TRBV28 to TRBJ1-5; 10 bases match TRBD1. V dropped 5 bases and J dropped 6; count of bases not matched to a gene: 10. CDR1 is MDHEN, CDR2 SYDVKM, per germline. The length of the CDR3 is 16 residues. The CDR3 spells CASSAPGTGAGQPQHF. In DNA form, the CDR3 reads TGTGCCAGCAGTGCACCCGGGACAGGGGCCGGTCAGCCCCAGCATTTT. The entire variable domain, with the rest obtained from reference TRBV28 and TRBJ1-5, is as follows: DVKVTQSSRYLVKRTGEKVFLECVQDMDHENMFWYRQDPGLGLRLIYFSYDVKMKEKGDIPEGYSVSREKKERFSLILESASTNQTSMYLCASSAPGTGAGQPQHFGDGTRLSIL.

In DNA, the CDR3 is TGCGCCAGCAACAGTCAGGGGCCTCTCTATGGCTACACCTTC. The encoded protein is CASNSQGPLYGYTF. The chain carries TRBV5-1 and TRBJ1-2; TRBD1 is a possible D gene (6 bases). V dropped 6 bases and J dropped 4 bases, with 16 bases sitting between them. Germline V gives CDR1 SGHRS, CDR2 YFSETQ. CDR3 length: 14 residues.

This chain connects TRBV11-3 to TRBJ2-7, with a tentative D call TRBD2 (5 bases). V was trimmed by 3 bases and J by 0 bases, leaving 6 bases between them. The CDR3 extends over 13 amino acids. Germline V CDR1 and CDR2: SGHNT, YENEEA. The CDR3 DNA is TGTGCCAGCAGCTTGGAGGCCTCCTACGAGCAGTACTTC. It translates to CASSLEASYEQYF.

This clone was detected a few times. The chain links TRBV29-1 to TRBJ2-5; 11 bases map to TRBD2. Germline values: CDR1 SQVTM, CDR2 ANQGSEA. This CDR3 contains 13 residues. Trimming took 4 bases from V and 4 from J; bases not matched to a gene: 2. CDR3 nucleotides: TGCAGCGTTGGCGGACTAGCGGGAGAGACCCAGTACTTC. This translates into CSVGGLAGETQYF.

The rearrangement joins TRBV28 to TRBJ1-2, with 7 bases that match TRBD1. CDR1 MDHEN and CDR2 SYDVKM come from the germline V gene. The CDR3 covers 14 residues. The J segment lost 3 bases and the V segment lost 4 bases, leaving 5 bases of the junction unmatched. The CDR3 sequence: CASSSGGPHYGYTF. Here the CDR3 DNA reads TGTGCCAGCAGTTCAGGGGGGCCGCACTATGGCTACACCTTC.

V is TRBV19 and J is TRBJ1-5; 9 nucleotides match TRBD1. The CDR3 loop spans 16 amino acids. V lost 4 bases to trimming and J lost 2 bases; unmatched junction nucleotides: 6. Germline V CDR1 and CDR2: LNHDA, SQIVND (reference sequence). CDR3 residues: CASSKGQGSGNQPQHF. The CDR3 DNA sequence: TGTGCCAGTAGTAAGGGACAGGGTTCGGGCAATCAGCCCCAGCATTTT.

The chain is built from TRBV6-6 and TRBJ2-7; 8 bases match TRBD2. CDR1 and CDR2 (germline): MNHNY, SVGAGI (reference sequence). V shed 10 bases, J shed 3 bases, and the junction held 2 bases outside the gene matches. The CDR3 contains 11 residues. In DNA form, the CDR3 reads TGTGCCACCGGGACTAGCTACGAGCAGTACTTC. Its protein is CATGTSYEQYF.

The rearrangement joins TRBV7-2 to TRBJ2-3; D uncertain. CDR1 is SGHTA, CDR2 FQGNSA, per germline. This CDR3 region has 15 residues. Trimming pared 1 base from V and 0 bases from J, leaving 8 bases between. The CDR3 spells CASSLGALSTDTQYF. CDR3 coding DNA: TGTGCCAGCAGCTTAGGGGCTTTAAGCACAGATACGCAGTATTTT.

The rearrangement joins TRBV29-1 to TRBJ2-3, with 8 positions matching TRBD2. The CDR3 is 15 residues long. Germline-derived CDR1 and CDR2 are SQVTM and ANQGSEA. J lost 6 bases, V lost 7 bases, and 15 bases had no gene match. This chain's CDR3 is CSAPHPQRGKDTQYF. In DNA, the CDR3 is TGCAGCGCTCCCCACCCCCAGCGGGGGAAGGATACGCAGTATTTT.

This chain joins TRBV21-1 and TRBJ1-2; the table's D call TRBD1 went unverified against the DNA. TRBV21-1 is flagged as a pseudogene. This CDR3 is 15 amino acids long. CDR3 loop: CASSNKQGDSDGYTF. The DNA of the CDR3 is TGTGCCAGCAGCAATAAGCAGGGGGATAGTGATGGCTACACCTTC.

The V call is TRBV30, the J call TRBJ1-2; no clear D gene. Trimming took 2 bases from V and 6 from J, leaving 13 bases between them. Germline assignment: CDR1 GTSNPN and CDR2 SVGIG (reference sequence). This CDR3 contains 13 residues. CDR3 sequence reads: CAWSLRGPHGYTF. The CDR3 bases are TGTGCCTGGAGTTTGCGAGGCCCCCATGGCTACACCTTC. Combining the CDR3 with reference TRBV30 and TRBJ1-2 gives the whole variable domain SQTIHQWPATLVQPVGSPLSLECTVEGTSNPNLYWYRQAAGRGLQLLFYSVGIGQISSEVPQNLSASRPQDRQFILSSKKLLLSDSGFYLCAWSLRGPHGYTFGSGTRLTVV.

This clone turned up a few times. V and J are TRBV6-5 and TRBJ1-2; D may be TRBD1 (5 bases). The CDR3 extends over 15 amino acids. Germline CDR1 is MNHEY and CDR2 is SVGAGI. Trimming took 6 bases from V and 4 from J, leaving 18 bases between them. CDR3 DNA: TGTGCCAGCAGACGCCTCGACAGCCCCTCCTATGGCTACACCTTC. As protein: CASRRLDSPSYGYTF.

The rearrangement links TRBV27 to TRBJ2-1, with a possible D match to TRBD1 (6 bases). The CDR3 runs to 14 residues. CDR1 is MNHEY, CDR2 SMNVEV, per germline (reference sequence). V lost 8 bases and J 5 bases, leaving 16 bases between the germline ends. The CDR3 sequence is CASYFLGGNNEQFF. The CDR3 DNA reads as TGTGCCAGCTATTTTCTAGGGGGAAACAATGAGCAGTTCTTC.

The rearrangement links TRBV7-9 to TRBJ2-7; the match to TRBD1 covers 7 bases. This CDR3 comprises 15 residues. V was clipped by 5 bases and J by 2 bases; unmatched bases: 9. Germline V lookup: CDR1 SEHNR, CDR2 FQNEAQ (reference sequence). The CDR3 here is CASSRGGTDTYEQYF. CDR3 coding DNA: TGTGCCAGCAGCCGAGGTGGGACAGACACCTACGAGCAGTACTTC.

This chain joins TRBV7-8 and TRBJ2-5, with 7 bases lining up with TRBD1. Germline V gives CDR1 SGHVS, CDR2 FQNEAQ. This CDR3 is built from 13 residues. J gave up 5 bases and V 3 bases, and 3 bases lay outside the gene matches. In DNA, the CDR3 is TGTGCCAGCAGCTTCAGGGGGTGGGAGACCCAGTACTTC. This encodes CASSFRGWETQYF.

This chain connects TRBV6-6 to TRBJ2-7; a weak D match, TRBD1 (6 bases). CDR1 is MNHNY, CDR2 SVGAGI, per germline (reference sequence). The CDR3 runs 13 residues. V was clipped by 6 bases and J by 4 bases, with 13 bases between them. The CDR3, as DNA: TGTGCCAGCAGCTTCACAGGGAGATACGAGCAGTACTTC. Residues: CASSFTGRYEQYF.

The chain recombines TRBV15 with TRBJ1-1; D is possibly TRBD1 (6 bases). CDR1 is LNHNV and CDR2 is YYDKDF in the germline V gene (reference sequence). The CDR3 has 16 residues. Trimming pared 5 bases from V and 1 base from J, leaving 17 bases between. CDR3 loop: CATSSKITGPNTEAFF. CDR3 in DNA: TGTGCCACCAGCTCGAAAATTACAGGGCCGAACACTGAAGCTTTCTTT.